The present entry profiles one T cell receptor (beta chain) with its context. Its antigen is undetermined. Constant-region reverse primers amplified full-length variable regions, followed by semi-nested Nested Universal Primer A PCR. TCRdb used MiXCR to reprocess the 5' RACE reads, holding one entry per CDR3 protein. The sample has approximately 58,000 distinct CDR3 sequences, roughly 28% seen once. Germline trimming cut 2 bases from V and 4 bases from J; bases unmatched to any gene: 5. The CDR3 runs 15 residues. CDR1 LGHDT and CDR2 YNNKEL come from the germline V gene (reference sequence). Study observations and caveats: The larger-cohort validation was restricted to a single TCR beta V-J rearrangement rather than whole repertoires. Greatest tumor Treg TCR overlap was with tumor naive CD4+ cells.

Treg sorting used a CD4+CD25+CD127-/low gate. This TCR was sampled from a female donor with breast cancer. Sequencing used tumor-infiltrating Tregs sorted from the breast tumor. The chain combines TRBV3-1 with TRBJ2-5; 9 bases align to TRBD2. The CDR3 region is CASSQFLAGPETQYF. CDR3 bases: TGTGCCAGCAGCCAATTTCTAGCGGGACCAGAGACCCAGTACTTC.